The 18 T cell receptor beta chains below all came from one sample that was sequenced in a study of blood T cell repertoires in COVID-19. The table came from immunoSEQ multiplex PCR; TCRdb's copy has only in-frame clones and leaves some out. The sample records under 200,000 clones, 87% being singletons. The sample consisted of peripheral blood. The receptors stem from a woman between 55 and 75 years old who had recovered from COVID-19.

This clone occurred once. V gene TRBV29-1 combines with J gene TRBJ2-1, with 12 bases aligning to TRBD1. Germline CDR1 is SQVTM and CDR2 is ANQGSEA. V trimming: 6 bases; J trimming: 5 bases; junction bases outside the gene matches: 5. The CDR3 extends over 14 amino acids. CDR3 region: CSVAGTGGNNEQFF. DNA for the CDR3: TGCAGCGTCGCCGGGACAGGGGGCAACAATGAGCAGTTCTTC.

The CDR3, as DNA: TGTGCCAGCAGCTTCTGGGCCGCCAGCTCTGGAAACACCATATATTTT. Translating gives CASSFWAASSGNTIYF. The chain joins TRBV11-3 to TRBJ1-3; no firm D call. With 3 bases removed from V and 0 bases from J, the gap between germline ends came to 12 bases. The CDR3 covers 16 residues. Germline V CDR1 and CDR2: SGHNT, YENEEA.

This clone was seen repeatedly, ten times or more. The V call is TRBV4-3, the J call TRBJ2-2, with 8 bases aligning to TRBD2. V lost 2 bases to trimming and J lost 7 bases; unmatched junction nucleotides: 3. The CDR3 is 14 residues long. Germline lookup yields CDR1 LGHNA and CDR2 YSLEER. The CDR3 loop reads CASSQSGGGGELFF. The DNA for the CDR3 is TGCGCCAGCAGCCAAAGCGGGGGAGGCGGGGAGCTGTTTTTT.

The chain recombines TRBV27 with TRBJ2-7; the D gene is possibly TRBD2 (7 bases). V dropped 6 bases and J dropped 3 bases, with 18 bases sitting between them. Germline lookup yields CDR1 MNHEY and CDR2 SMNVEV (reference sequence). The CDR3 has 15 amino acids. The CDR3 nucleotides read TGTGCCAGCAGAATCGCGGGGGCGGACAACTACGAGCAGTACTTC. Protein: CASRIAGADNYEQYF.

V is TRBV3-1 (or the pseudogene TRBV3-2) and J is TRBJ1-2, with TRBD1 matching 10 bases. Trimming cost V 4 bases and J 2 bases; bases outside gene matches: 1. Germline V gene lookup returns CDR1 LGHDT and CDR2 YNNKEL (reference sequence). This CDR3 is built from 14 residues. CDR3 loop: CASSRDRGNYGYTF. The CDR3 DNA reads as TGTGCCAGCAGCCGGGACAGGGGAAACTATGGCTACACCTTC.

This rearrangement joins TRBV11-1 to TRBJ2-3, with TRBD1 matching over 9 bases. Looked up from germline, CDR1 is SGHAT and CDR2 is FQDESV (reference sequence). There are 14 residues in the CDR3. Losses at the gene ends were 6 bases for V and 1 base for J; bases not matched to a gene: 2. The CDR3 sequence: CASRTGGGTDTQYF. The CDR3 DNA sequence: TGTGCCAGCAGAACAGGGGGCGGCACAGATACGCAGTATTTT.

The CDR3 loop reads CATSRTKELAGGRNEKLFF. CDR3 bases: TGTGCCACCAGCAGAACCAAGGAACTGGCAGGGGGCCGGAATGAAAAACTGTTTTTT. The chain recombines TRBV15 with TRBJ1-4, with 8 bases identical to TRBD1. This CDR3 contains 19 residues. Germline loops: CDR1 LNHNV, CDR2 YYDKDF (reference sequence). Losses at the gene ends were 2 bases for V and 5 bases for J; bases not matched to a gene: 16.

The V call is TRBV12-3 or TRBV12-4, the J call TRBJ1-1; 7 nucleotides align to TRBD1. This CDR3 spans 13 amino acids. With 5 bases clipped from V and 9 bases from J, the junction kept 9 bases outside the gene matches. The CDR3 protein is CASSQTQGVQAFF. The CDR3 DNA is TGTGCCAGCAGTCAGACCCAGGGGGTTCAAGCTTTCTTT.

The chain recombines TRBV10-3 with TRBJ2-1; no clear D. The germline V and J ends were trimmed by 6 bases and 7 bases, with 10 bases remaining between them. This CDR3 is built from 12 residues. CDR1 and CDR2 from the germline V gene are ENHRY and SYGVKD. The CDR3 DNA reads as TGTGCCATCAGCCCCTCTATAAATGAGCAGTTCTTC. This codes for CAISPSINEQFF.

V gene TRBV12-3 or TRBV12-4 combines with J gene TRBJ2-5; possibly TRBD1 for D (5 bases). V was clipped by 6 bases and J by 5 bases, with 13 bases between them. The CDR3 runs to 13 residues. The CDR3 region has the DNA TGTGCCAGCAGCAGAAACAGGTGGGAGACCCAGTACTTC. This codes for CASSRNRWETQYF.

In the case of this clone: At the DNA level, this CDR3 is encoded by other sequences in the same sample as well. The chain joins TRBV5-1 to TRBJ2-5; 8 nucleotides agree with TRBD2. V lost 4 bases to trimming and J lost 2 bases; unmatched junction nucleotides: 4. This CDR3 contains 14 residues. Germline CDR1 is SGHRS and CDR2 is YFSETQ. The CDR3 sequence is CASSPGGGQETQYF. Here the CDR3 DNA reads TGCGCCAGCAGCCCTGGCGGGGGGCAAGAGACCCAGTACTTC.

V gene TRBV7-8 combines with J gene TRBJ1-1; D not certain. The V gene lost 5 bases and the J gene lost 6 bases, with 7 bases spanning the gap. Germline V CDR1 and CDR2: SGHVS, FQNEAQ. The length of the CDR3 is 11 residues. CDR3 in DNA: TGTGCCAGCAGCCGCGGGGCTGAAGCTTTCTTT. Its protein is CASSRGAEAFF.

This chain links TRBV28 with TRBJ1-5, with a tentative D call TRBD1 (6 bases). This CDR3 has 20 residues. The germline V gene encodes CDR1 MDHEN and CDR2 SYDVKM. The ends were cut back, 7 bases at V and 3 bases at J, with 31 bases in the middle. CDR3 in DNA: TGTGCCAGCATCACATCGGTCGGAGGGGGGGACAATTCTGTCAATCAGCCCCAGCATTTT. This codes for CASITSVGGGDNSVNQPQHF.

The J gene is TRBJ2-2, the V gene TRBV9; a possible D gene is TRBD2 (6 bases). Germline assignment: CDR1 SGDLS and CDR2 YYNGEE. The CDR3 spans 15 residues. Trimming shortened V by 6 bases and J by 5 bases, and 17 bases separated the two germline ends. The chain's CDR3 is CASIPGTSPTGELFF. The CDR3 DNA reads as TGTGCCAGCATCCCGGGGACTTCCCCAACCGGGGAGCTGTTTTTT.

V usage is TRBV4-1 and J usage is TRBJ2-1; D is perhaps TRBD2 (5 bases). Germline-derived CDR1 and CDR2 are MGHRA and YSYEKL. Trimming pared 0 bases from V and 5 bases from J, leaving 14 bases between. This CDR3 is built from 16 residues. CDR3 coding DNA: TGCGCCAGCAGCCAAGATAAGATAGCGCTGAACAATGAGCAGTTCTTC. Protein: CASSQDKIALNNEQFF.

The CDR3 DNA reads TGTGCCAGCAGCCCCGGACTAGCGGGGAAAGAGACCCAGTACTTC. This gives the protein CASSPGLAGKETQYF. The J gene is TRBJ2-5, the V gene TRBV7-9, with TRBD2 identical over 12 bases. Germline loops: CDR1 SEHNR, CDR2 FQNEAQ (reference sequence). The CDR3 contains 15 residues. The V and J ends lost 5 bases and 3 bases, in that order; junction bases with no gene match: 4.

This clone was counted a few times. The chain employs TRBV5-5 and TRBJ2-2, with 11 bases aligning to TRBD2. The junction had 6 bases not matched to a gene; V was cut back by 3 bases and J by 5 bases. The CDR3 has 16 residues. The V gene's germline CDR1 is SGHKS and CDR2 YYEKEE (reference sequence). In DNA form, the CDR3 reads TGTGCCAGCAGCTCGGGACTAGCGGAACTTACCGGGGAGCTGTTTTTT. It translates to CASSSGLAELTGELFF.

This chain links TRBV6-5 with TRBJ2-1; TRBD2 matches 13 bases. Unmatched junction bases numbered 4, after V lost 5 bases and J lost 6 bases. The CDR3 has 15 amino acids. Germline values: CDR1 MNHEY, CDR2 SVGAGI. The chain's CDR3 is CASSRGTSGVNEQFF. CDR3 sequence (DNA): TGTGCCAGCAGTAGGGGGACTAGCGGGGTCAATGAGCAGTTCTTC.